This T cell receptor beta chain was profiled in a study of blood T cells in healthy people across ages. About this clonotype: Its specificity is unknown.

This CDR3 has 17 amino acids. Per germline, CDR1 ENHRY and CDR2 SYGVKD. Trimming removed 6 bases from V and 1 base from J; junction bases left unmatched: 15. General study results and limits: The long-lived group displayed more naive CD4+ cells, plus higher diversity, than the aged donors did.

The authors ran a second PCR of roughly 7 to 11 cycles using a sample-barcoded 5' primer and a J-beta primer mix. From the 5' RACE reads, TCRdb called clonotypes with MiXCR, one entry per CDR3 protein. The data hold over 300,000 distinct CDR3 sequences, with about 49% observed a single time. The chain carries TRBV10-3 and TRBJ2-7; 7 positions match TRBD1. Material for sequencing was blood. The source of this sequence is a man between 60 and 70 years old in good health. The CDR3 spells CAISDITRTGKSYEQYF. DNA for the CDR3: TGTGCCATCAGCGATATCACTAGGACAGGTAAATCCTACGAGCAGTACTTC.